This record looks at one T cell receptor beta chain sequence and its context. Its antigen remains unknown. PCR involved 60 Vbeta and 13 Jbeta primers. Sequencing used immunoSEQ multiplex PCR; TCRdb keeps in-frame clones, though not all of them. This sample's clone table lists 150,000 or so clones. The CDR3 loop spans 14 amino acids. Germline trimming cut 2 bases from V and 2 bases from J; bases unmatched to any gene: 2. Germline V lookup: CDR1 MDHEN, CDR2 SYDVKM. This sample was taken from a study of cytomegalovirus exposure and HLA in healthy donors. Donors were nominally healthy when sampled, though unrecorded immune exposures were likely. The study, taken as a whole, reports: Prior analysis indicated that the majority of TCR beta V segments exhibited productivity approximately 87% or approximately 30% of the time.

The sequencing input was PBMCs. This TCR was recovered from a middle-aged woman in good health and CMV-seropositive. The chain recombines TRBV28 with TRBJ1-2; the match to TRBD1 covers 7 bases. CDR3: CASSLGRGNYGYTF. The CDR3 DNA reads as TGTGCCAGCAGTTTAGGCAGGGGGAACTATGGCTACACCTTC.